The entry below describes one TCR beta chain. The antigen remains unidentified. TCRdb re-called the reads with MiXCR, one entry per CDR3 protein. The data contain approximately 500,000 distinct CDR3 sequences, about 11% of them singletons. Per the germline V gene, CDR1 is SEHNR and CDR2 is FQNEAQ (reference sequence). Trimming removed 1 base from V and 5 bases from J, with 6 bases in between. The CDR3 length is 13 residues. This record comes from a study of T cell repertoires in cytomegalovirus infection. Whole-study results and caveats: Public TCR beta family frequency separated CMV-and-HLA carriers, including in an independent cohort.

The V and J genes are TRBV7-9 and TRBJ2-1; no definite D call. This clonotype was obtained from a human donor in good health (CMV status not recorded). Some clones in this sample may be carry-over from other donors' samples. Specimen: PBMCs. CDR3 sequence reads: CASSLGIDNEQFF. CDR3 nucleotide sequence: TGTGCCAGCAGCTTAGGCATTGACAATGAGCAGTTCTTC.